This T cell receptor (beta chain) emerged from a study of human T cells and chemical hapten exposure. Across the whole study: Per-sample TCR yields varied mainly from small pooled library volume differences.

TCRdb re-analysed the RACE reads in MiXCR, keeping a single row per CDR3 protein. This table holds about 42,000 distinct CDR3 sequences, about an eighth found once. This clonotype was detected many times. Its specificity is unknown. Study-level points and caveats: Expanded TCRs made up significantly more big CDR3 similarity clusters than controls did. DPC sensitization produced no change in TCRs with frequency above 1 in 1000. A positive correlation with patch test score was found for PT1 expanded TCR counts.

Time point given: pre-sensitization, week 0. Treatment noted: therapeutic diphenylcyclopropenone sensitization with weekly scalp DPC. Between the trimmed V and J ends, which lost 5 bases and 5 bases, there was a span of 29 bases. CDR1 is SGHAT, CDR2 FQDESV, per germline (reference sequence). CDR3 length equals 19 residues. The genes are TRBV11-1 and TRBJ2-3, with D tentatively TRBD2 (6 bases). The TCR comes from a woman aged 30 to 39 with alopecia areata. Some clones in this sample may be carry-over from other donors' samples. Sample: whole blood, taken in connection with sensitization to the hapten diphenylcyclopropenone (DPC). The CDR3 bases are TGTGCCAGCAGCCAACCTTTTTGGTATCGTCTGAGGAGGGGAGATACGCAGTATTTT. This codes for CASSQPFWYRLRRGDTQYF. The whole variable domain, filled in from reference TRBV11-1 and TRBJ2-3, reads EAEVAQSPRYKITEKSQAVAFWCDPISGHATLYWYRQILGQGPELLVQFQDESVVDDSQLPKDRFSAERLKGVDSTLKIQPAELGDSAMYLCASSQPFWYRLRRGDTQYFGPGTRLTVL.